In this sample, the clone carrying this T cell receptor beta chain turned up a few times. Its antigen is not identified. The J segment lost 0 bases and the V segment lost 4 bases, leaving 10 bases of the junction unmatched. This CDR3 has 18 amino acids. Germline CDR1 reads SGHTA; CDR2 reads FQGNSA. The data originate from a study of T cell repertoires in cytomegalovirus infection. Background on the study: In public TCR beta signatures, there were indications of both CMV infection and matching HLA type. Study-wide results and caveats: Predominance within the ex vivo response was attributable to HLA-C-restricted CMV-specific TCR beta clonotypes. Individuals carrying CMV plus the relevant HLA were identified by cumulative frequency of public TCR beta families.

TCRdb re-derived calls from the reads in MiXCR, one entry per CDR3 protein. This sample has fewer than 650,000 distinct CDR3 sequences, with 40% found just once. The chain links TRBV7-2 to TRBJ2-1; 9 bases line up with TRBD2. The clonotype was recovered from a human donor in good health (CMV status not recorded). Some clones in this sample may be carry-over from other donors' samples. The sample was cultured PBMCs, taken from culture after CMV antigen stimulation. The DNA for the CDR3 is TGTGCCAGCAGCTCCGCCTGGCGGGGGGGCTTCTCCTACAATGAGCAGTTCTTC. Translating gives CASSSAWRGGFSYNEQFF. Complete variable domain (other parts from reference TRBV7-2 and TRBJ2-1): GAGVSQSPSNKVTEKGKDVELRCDPISGHTALYWYRQSLGQGLEFLIYFQGNSAPDKSGLPSDRFSAERTGGSVSTLTIQRTQQEDSAVYLCASSSAWRGGFSYNEQFFGPGTRLTVL.